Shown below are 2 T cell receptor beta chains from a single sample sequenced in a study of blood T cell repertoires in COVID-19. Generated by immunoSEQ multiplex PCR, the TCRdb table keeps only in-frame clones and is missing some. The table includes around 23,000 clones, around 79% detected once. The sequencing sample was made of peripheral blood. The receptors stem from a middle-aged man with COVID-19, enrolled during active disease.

CDR3 sequence (DNA): TGTGCCAGCAGTGACAGCGCGAACACCGGGGAGCTGTTTTTT. As protein: CASSDSANTGELFF. The chain links TRBV2 to TRBJ2-2; D is unclear. Deletions cut 3 bases from V and 0 bases from J, with 5 bases between. The CDR3 length is 14 residues. Germline lookup yields CDR1 SNHLY and CDR2 FYNNEI.

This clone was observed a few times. Here the CDR3 DNA reads TGCGCCAGCAGCTTTGAGGATTCTAATTCACCCCTCCACTTT. The encoded protein is CASSFEDSNSPLHF. The chain employs TRBV5-1 and TRBJ1-6; D unresolved. The germline V and J ends were trimmed by 2 bases and 6 bases, with 9 bases remaining between them. Germline V gene lookup returns CDR1 SGHRS and CDR2 YFSETQ. The CDR3 has 14 residues.